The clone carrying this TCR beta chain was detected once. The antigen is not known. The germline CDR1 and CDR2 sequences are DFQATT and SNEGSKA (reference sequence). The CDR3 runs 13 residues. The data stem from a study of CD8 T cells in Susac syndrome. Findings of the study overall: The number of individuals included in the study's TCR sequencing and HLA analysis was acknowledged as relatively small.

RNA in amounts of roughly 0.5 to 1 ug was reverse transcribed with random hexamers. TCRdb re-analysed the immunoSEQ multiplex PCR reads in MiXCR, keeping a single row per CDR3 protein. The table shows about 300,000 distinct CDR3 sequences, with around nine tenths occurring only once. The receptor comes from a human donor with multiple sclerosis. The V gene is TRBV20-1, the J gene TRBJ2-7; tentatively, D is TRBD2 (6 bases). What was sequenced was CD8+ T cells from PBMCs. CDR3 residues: CRGSGGISYEQYF. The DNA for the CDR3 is TGCAGGGGTAGTGGCGGGATTTCCTACGAGCAGTACTTC.